This passage covers 24 T cell receptor beta chains from one sample sequenced in a study of blood T cell repertoires in COVID-19. Assay used: immunoSEQ multiplex PCR; TCRdb lists only in-frame clones, some missing. The sample contains roughly 43,000 clones, approximately 86% of which appear only once. The material sequenced was peripheral blood. Source of these receptors: a man aged 55-75 years with active COVID-19.

The chain is built from TRBV10-3 and TRBJ2-7; 8 bases match TRBD1. Germline CDR1 reads ENHRY; CDR2 reads SYGVKD. CDR3 length: 14 amino acids. The V gene end was trimmed by 6 bases and the J gene end by 4 bases; junction bases not matched to a gene: 8. The CDR3 spells CAISTGQGGYEQYF. In DNA form, the CDR3 reads TGTGCCATCAGCACAGGACAGGGAGGTTACGAGCAGTACTTC.

This chain joins TRBV3-1 (or the pseudogene TRBV3-2) and TRBJ2-3; 10 bases line up with TRBD1. The CDR3 extends over 16 amino acids. In germline, CDR1 is LGHDT, CDR2 YNNKEL (reference sequence). The ends lost 4 bases at V and 5 bases at J; junction bases unmatched: 9. This CDR3 reads CASSPRDRGSGDTQYF. The CDR3 DNA is TGTGCCAGCAGCCCCAGGGACAGGGGAAGTGGAGATACGCAGTATTTT.

The chain combines TRBV19 with TRBJ1-6; 10 positions agree with TRBD1. The junction had 3 bases not matched to a gene; V was cut back by 4 bases and J by 9 bases. Germline V lookup: CDR1 LNHDA, CDR2 SQIVND (reference sequence). CDR3 size: 14 residues. CDR3 amino acids: CASSTTGGGSPLHF. CDR3 DNA: TGTGCCAGTAGTACGACAGGGGGCGGTTCACCCCTCCACTTT.

The chain is built from TRBV5-1 and TRBJ2-6; D is uncertain. Trimming shortened V by 0 bases and J by 1 base, and 8 bases separated the two germline ends. Germline V lookup: CDR1 SGHRS, CDR2 YFSETQ. The CDR3 has 16 amino acids. The CDR3 region is CASSLGYQSGANVLTF. CDR3 bases: TGCGCCAGCAGCTTGGGTTACCAGTCTGGGGCCAACGTCCTGACTTTC.

This chain joins TRBV5-1 and TRBJ2-2; D is possibly TRBD2 (5 bases). CDR1 is SGHRS, CDR2 YFSETQ, per germline. This CDR3 is 16 amino acids long. V was clipped by 2 bases and J by 3 bases, with 14 bases between them. For the CDR3, the DNA is TGCGCCAGCAGCTTCGGGAAGACGCTGGACACCGGGGAGCTGTTTTTT. It translates to CASSFGKTLDTGELFF.

CDR3 loop: CSVAGVLGNEQFF. In DNA, the CDR3 is TGCAGCGTTGCGGGGGTACTGGGGAATGAGCAGTTCTTC. The chain carries TRBV29-1 and TRBJ2-1, with D possibly matching TRBD2 (6 bases). The CDR3 sequence is 13 residues long. Per the germline V gene, CDR1 is SQVTM and CDR2 is ANQGSEA. The V end was cut by 4 bases, the J end by 7 bases, with 14 bases between.

The chain couples TRBV9 to TRBJ1-2, with TRBD1 matching 11 bases. Germline assignment: CDR1 SGDLS and CDR2 YYNGEE. The CDR3 extends over 15 amino acids. Germline trimming cut 4 bases from V and 4 bases from J; bases unmatched to any gene: 6. CDR3 region: CASSPGTGGSYGYTF. CDR3 in DNA: TGTGCCAGCAGCCCAGGGACAGGGGGTTCCTATGGCTACACCTTC.

The chain recombines TRBV3-1 (or the pseudogene TRBV3-2) with TRBJ1-6; no clear D gene. Germline CDR1 LGHDT, CDR2 YNNKEL (reference sequence). The CDR3 contains 12 residues. The V end was cut by 4 bases, the J end by 9 bases, with 7 bases between. The CDR3 bases are TGTGCCAGCAGCCTTGGAGCTTCACCCCTCCACTTT. Its protein product is CASSLGASPLHF.

V and J are TRBV7-9 and TRBJ2-3, with D perhaps TRBD2 (5 bases). From germline, CDR1 is SEHNR and CDR2 FQNEAQ (reference sequence). The V and J ends lost 5 bases and 3 bases respectively, with 15 bases between them. This CDR3 comprises 15 residues. The CDR3 is CASSPRTGVTDTQYF. The CDR3 DNA sequence: TGTGCCAGCAGCCCTAGGACTGGAGTTACAGATACGCAGTATTTT.

The sample holds one count of this clone. J is TRBJ2-2 and V is TRBV2, with TRBD2 matching 8 bases. This CDR3 has 17 amino acids. The junction had 10 bases not matched to a gene; V was cut back by 5 bases and J by 2 bases. The V gene's germline CDR1 is SNHLY and CDR2 FYNNEI. The CDR3 nucleotides are TGTGCCAGCAGTCTTTTGAAAGCGGGAGACAACACCGGGGAGCTGTTTTTT. This encodes CASSLLKAGDNTGELFF.

The rearrangement uses TRBV19 and TRBJ2-2; 10 bases fit TRBD1. Germline CDR1 reads LNHDA; CDR2 reads SQIVND (reference sequence). The trim removed 3 bases at V and 3 bases at J, leaving 4 bases unmatched. The CDR3 is made up of 16 amino acids. The CDR3 DNA is TGTGCCAGTAGTATGGGACAGGGGAGGTACACCGGGGAGCTGTTTTTT. Residues: CASSMGQGRYTGELFF. The full variable domain, its missing parts supplied by reference TRBV19 and TRBJ2-2, is DGGITQSPKYLFRKEGQNVTLSCEQNLNHDAMYWYRQDPGQGLRLIYYSQIVNDFQKGDIAEGYSVSREKKESFPLTVTSAQKNPTAFYLCASSMGQGRYTGELFFGEGSRLTVL.

The genes are TRBV4-3 and TRBJ1-6, with D perhaps matching TRBD1 (5 bases). The CDR3 runs 15 residues. Trimming removed 0 bases from V and 10 bases from J, with 13 bases in between. Looked up from germline, CDR1 is LGHNA and CDR2 is YSLEER. The CDR3 is CASSQDRSGPSPLHF. The CDR3 bases are TGCGCCAGCAGCCAAGATCGGTCAGGGCCATCACCCCTCCACTTT.

The chain is built from TRBV2 and TRBJ1-3; D gene unclear. Germline CDR1 SNHLY, CDR2 FYNNEI. The CDR3 is 14 residues long. Trimming removed 1 base from V and 4 bases from J, with 8 bases in between. CDR3 sequence (DNA): TGTGCCAGCAGTGAAGTAACTAACGGAAACACCATATATTTT. Translation gives CASSEVTNGNTIYF.

The chain couples TRBV28 to TRBJ1-6; tentatively, D is TRBD1 (5 bases). There are 14 residues in the CDR3. V shed 3 bases and J shed 7 bases, with 10 bases lying between them. Germline V gene data show CDR1 as MDHEN and CDR2 as SYDVKM. As DNA, the CDR3 is TGTGCCAGCAGTTTCATAAGACAGAATTCACCCCTCCACTTT. Translating it yields CASSFIRQNSPLHF. The full variable domain, in which reference TRBV28 and TRBJ1-6 provide the parts outside the CDR3, is DVKVTQSSRYLVKRTGEKVFLECVQDMDHENMFWYRQDPGLGLRLIYFSYDVKMKEKGDIPEGYSVSREKKERFSLILESASTNQTSMYLCASSFIRQNSPLHFGNGTRLTVT.

The chain links TRBV7-2 to TRBJ2-3, with TRBD2 matching 11 bases. V shed 5 bases, J shed 4 bases, and the junction held 8 bases outside the gene matches. The germline V gene encodes CDR1 SGHTA and CDR2 FQGNSA. The CDR3 spans 16 residues. CDR3 sequence (DNA): TGTGCCAGCAGCACCCTAGCGGGGGGTACGGCAGATACGCAGTATTTT. Translation gives CASSTLAGGTADTQYF. The full variable domain, its missing parts supplied by reference TRBV7-2 and TRBJ2-3, is GAGVSQSPSNKVTEKGKDVELRCDPISGHTALYWYRQSLGQGLEFLIYFQGNSAPDKSGLPSDRFSAERTGGSVSTLTIQRTQQEDSAVYLCASSTLAGGTADTQYFGPGTRLTVL.

The chain joins TRBV11-2 to TRBJ2-1; 10 bases match TRBD2. The CDR3 sequence is 14 residues long. Per the germline V gene, CDR1 is SGHAT and CDR2 is FQNNGV. V lost 2 bases to trimming and J lost 9 bases; unmatched junction nucleotides: 4. Written as DNA, the CDR3 is TGTGCCAGCAGCTTACAGCGGGAGGGCGGTGAGCAGTTCTTC. This translates into CASSLQREGGEQFF.

The chain combines TRBV6-5 with TRBJ2-1; weak D call: TRBD2 (6 bases). Trimming cost V 7 bases and J 5 bases, with 9 bases left between them. CDR3 size: 12 residues. Per germline, CDR1 MNHEY and CDR2 SVGAGI. The DNA of the CDR3 is TGTGCCAGCACCAGACTAGACAATGAGCAGTTCTTC. Encoded protein: CASTRLDNEQFF.

This clone was detected only once. V gene TRBV10-2 combines with J gene TRBJ2-7; 7 nucleotides agree with TRBD2. Per the germline V gene, CDR1 is WSHSY and CDR2 is SAAADI. The ends lost 6 bases at V and 0 bases at J; junction bases unmatched: 8. This CDR3 region has 15 residues. CDR3 DNA sequence: TGCGCCAGCAGGGATGGGGGGGTACCCTCCTACGAGCAGTACTTC. Amino acids: CASRDGGVPSYEQYF.

This clone has only one observation. The rearrangement joins TRBV5-1 to TRBJ1-4; 8 bases are shared with TRBD1. Trimming cost V 0 bases and J 7 bases; bases outside gene matches: 5. The CDR3 is made up of 15 amino acids. Germline V CDR1 and CDR2: SGHRS, YFSETQ. This chain's CDR3 is CASSLVAGGGEKLFF. The CDR3 DNA reads as TGCGCCAGCAGCTTGGTCGCAGGGGGCGGTGAAAAACTGTTTTTT.

This sequence joins TRBV28 and TRBJ2-1, with 10 bases aligning to TRBD2. V gave up 3 bases and J gave up 9 bases; unmatched junction bases: 8. In germline, CDR1 is MDHEN, CDR2 SYDVKM. The CDR3 covers 15 residues. Here the CDR3 reads CASSFPGTSVAEQFF. DNA of the CDR3: TGTGCCAGCAGTTTCCCCGGGACTAGCGTCGCTGAGCAGTTCTTC.

This sequence joins TRBV5-6 and TRBJ2-1; weak D call: TRBD2 (6 bases). CDR3 size: 15 residues. V gave up 4 bases and J gave up 9 bases, with 20 bases separating them. CDR1 SGHDT and CDR2 YYEEEE come from the germline V gene. CDR3 coding DNA: TGTGCCAGCAGCAACGTAATCGGGAGTGGAGGTGAGCAGTTCTTC. Translating it yields CASSNVIGSGGEQFF.

The chain has TRBV11-2 and TRBJ1-2; 8 positions match TRBD1. This CDR3 spans 16 amino acids. The germline CDR1 and CDR2 sequences are SGHAT and FQNNGV. Losses at the gene ends were 0 bases for V and 5 bases for J; bases not matched to a gene: 8. The CDR3 DNA reads TGTGCCAGCAGCTTAGACTCGGGACAGGCTTATTATGGCTACACCTTC. As protein: CASSLDSGQAYYGYTF.

The V gene is TRBV6-6, the J gene TRBJ2-3, with 9 bases lining up with TRBD1. The ends lost 5 bases at V and 2 bases at J; junction bases unmatched: 11. The CDR3 runs 17 residues. Germline assignment: CDR1 MNHNY and CDR2 SVGAGI (reference sequence). CDR3 nucleotide sequence: TGTGCCAGCAGTCGGAGGACAGGGGTTCTCATCACAGATACGCAGTATTTT. This sequence encodes CASSRRTGVLITDTQYF.

The chain's CDR3 is CASSLSSGGIPWYQETQYF. The CDR3 nucleotides are TGCGCCAGCAGCTTGTCTAGCGGGGGGATCCCCTGGTACCAAGAGACCCAGTACTTC. This sequence joins TRBV5-1 and TRBJ2-5; 11 bases align to TRBD2. Germline-derived CDR1 and CDR2 are SGHRS and YFSETQ. V lost 1 base and J lost 0; bases outside the gene matches: 11. The CDR3 length is 19 residues.